These T cell receptor beta chains were read from a single sample in a study of blood T cell repertoires in COVID-19. Clones were sequenced by immunoSEQ multiplex PCR, and TCRdb holds only the in-frame ones, with some missing. The data hold 170,000 or so clones, with about nine tenths observed a single time. Sequencing was done on a sample of PBMCs or T cells enriched from blood (not recorded which). The source is a woman aged 18-35 years who had recovered from COVID-19. Both conserved end residues are part of each CDR3. D genes are given only for firm matches. Where a row states a size, it is once, few, many or the class of an expanded clone; other rows omit it.

abundance	d_gene	j_gene	v_gene	CDR3nt	CDR3aa
.	.	TRBJ2-1	TRBV29-1	TGCAGCGTTGAAACCGGGTATGAGCAGTTCTTC	CSVETGYEQFF
.	.	TRBJ2-7	TRBV6-1	TGTGCCAGCAGTGAAGCCCCGGAGGGGGAGCAGTACTTC	CASSEAPEGEQYF
.	.	TRBJ2-7	TRBV6-5	TGTGCCAGCAGAAGCGCGGAGCAGTACTTC	CASRSAEQYF
.	.	TRBJ2-2	TRBV2	TGTGCCAGCAGAAAAGCGGGCGCGAACACCGGGGAGCTGTTTTTT	CASRKAGANTGELFF
.	.	TRBJ1-6	TRBV12-3/TRBV12-4	TGTGCCAGCACAACAGGGAATTCACCCCTCCACTTT	CASTTGNSPLHF
.	TRBD2	TRBJ2-1	TRBV7-9	TGTGCCAGCAGCTCCGGGACTAGGCGTGGCTATGAGCAGTTCTTC	CASSSGTRRGYEQFF
once	.	TRBJ1-3	TRBV10-2	TGCGCCAGCGGTACCGGGACAACTGGAAACACCATATATTTT	CASGTGTTGNTIYF
few	.	TRBJ2-5	TRBV27	TGTGCCAGCAGTTCTTTCCTGAGATTGGAGACCCAGTACTTC	CASSSFLRLETQYF
.	.	TRBJ1-5	TRBV3-1/TRBV3-2	TGTGCCAGCAGCCAAGGCCGGTACCCTAGCAATCAGCCCCAGCATTTT	CASSQGRYPSNQPQHF
.	.	TRBJ2-1	TRBV18	TGTGCCAGCTCACCACGGAGCTCCTACAATGAGCAGTTCTTC	CASSPRSSYNEQFF
.	.	TRBJ2-5	TRBV10-3	TGTGCCATCAGCCAAAATCCCGGGGAAGAGACCCAGTACTTC	CAISQNPGEETQYF
.	TRBD2	TRBJ2-1	TRBV18	TGTGCCAGCTCACGAATTCCGACTAGCGGGGACAATGAGCAGTTCTTC	CASSRIPTSGDNEQFF
.	TRBD2	TRBJ2-7	TRBV10-2	TGCGCCAGCAGTGAAGTAGCGGGAGTTGTCTACGAGCAGTACTTC	CASSEVAGVVYEQYF
.	TRBD1	TRBJ2-2	TRBV30	TGTGCCTGGAGTTGGACAGGGGCGAACACCGGGGAGCTGTTTTTT	CAWSWTGANTGELFF
.	.	TRBJ1-6	TRBV28	TGTGCCAGCGGGAGTTCACCCCTCCACTTT	CASGSSPLHF
.	TRBD2	TRBJ2-2	TRBV2	TGTGCCAGCAGTCAAGGGATAGCGGGAGCGGCCGGGGAGCTGTTTTTT	CASSQGIAGAAGELFF
.	TRBD1	TRBJ2-3	TRBV15	TGTACCACCAGCAGAGCCCCTGGACAGGGTAGAGATACGCAGTATTTT	CTTSRAPGQGRDTQYF
.	TRBD1	TRBJ1-1	TRBV25-1	TGTGCCAGCAGTGAGCGACAGGGGGGGACAGAAGCTTTCTTT	CASSERQGGTEAFF
.	TRBD1	TRBJ2-7	TRBV4-1	TGCGCCAGCAGCCAAACGGGTTTGACAGGGGTCGAGCAGTACTTC	CASSQTGLTGVEQYF
.	TRBD2	TRBJ2-7	TRBV5-4	TGTGCCAGCAGCTCCGTAAATAGCGGGGCCTACGAGCAGTACTTC	CASSSVNSGAYEQYF
medium-sized	.	TRBJ2-1	TRBV15	TGTGCCACCAGCATTGGAGGGGAAAGAAATGAGCAGTTCTTC	CATSIGGERNEQFF
.	.	TRBJ2-7	TRBV6-5	TGTGCCAGCAGTTTCGGCGAGCAGTACTTC	CASSFGEQYF
.	.	TRBJ2-6	TRBV6-6	TGTGCCAGCGGTCGGGGAGGTGCGAAAGTTTCTGGGGCCAACGTCCTGACTTTC	CASGRGGAKVSGANVLTF
.	.	TRBJ1-3	TRBV6-2/TRBV6-3	TGTGCCAGCAGTTCATCGGGCTCTGGAAACACCATATATTTT	CASSSSGSGNTIYF
.	.	TRBJ2-7	TRBV11-3	TGTGCCAGCAGCTTAAGCGCCAGTCGTGAGCAGTACTTC	CASSLSASREQYF
.	TRBD2	TRBJ2-1	TRBV19	TGTGCCAGTCTTTCCCCCGGGGGGAATCGGTTCTTC	CASLSPGGNRFF
.	.	TRBJ2-7	TRBV28	TGTGCCAGCAGTCTCACAGGAGGGTACGAGCAGTACTTC	CASSLTGGYEQYF
.	TRBD1	TRBJ2-7	TRBV7-6	TGTGCCAGCAGCTTAGAACCGGGACAGGGAGGCTACGAGCAGTACTTC	CASSLEPGQGGYEQYF
few	.	TRBJ1-2	TRBV6-2/TRBV6-3	TGTGCCAGCAGTTACCCTGTCGGAGGGGTGAACTATGGCTACACCTTC	CASSYPVGGVNYGYTF
once	.	TRBJ2-1	TRBV7-2	TGTGCCAGCAGCTTGGACAGCGGGGCTTACAATGAGCAGTTCTTC	CASSLDSGAYNEQFF
.	TRBD1	TRBJ2-5	TRBV5-1	TGCGCCAGCACCCCGGGGGGCGGACAGGGGGAGACCCAGTACTTC	CASTPGGGQGETQYF
.	.	TRBJ2-5	TRBV19	TGTGCCAGTAGTAGACAGGCCCAAGAGACCCAGTACTTC	CASSRQAQETQYF
.	TRBD2	TRBJ2-5	TRBV5-4	TGTGCCAGCACACCCGGGGGGCAAGAGACCCAGTACTTC	CASTPGGQETQYF
.	.	TRBJ1-5	TRBV12-5	TGTGCTAGTGGTTTCACAAATCAGCCCCAGCATTTT	CASGFTNQPQHF
.	TRBD1	TRBJ1-5	TRBV19	TGTGCCAGTAGTATGGGGACAGGGAGTGATCAGCCCCAGCATTTT	CASSMGTGSDQPQHF
many	.	TRBJ2-2	TRBV29-1	TGCAGCGACGGACATCCGAACACCGGGGAGCTGTTTTTT	CSDGHPNTGELFF
.	TRBD2	TRBJ2-1	TRBV7-9	TGTGCCAGCAGCTTAGAGGTCAGACTAGCGGAGCAAAATGAGCAGTTCTTC	CASSLEVRLAEQNEQFF
.	TRBD2	TRBJ2-5	TRBV12-3/TRBV12-4	TGTGCCAGCAGTTTCAGGACTAGCGGGACCCAGTACTTC	CASSFRTSGTQYF
.	.	TRBJ2-1	TRBV19	TGTGCCAGTAGCATTGATGGCGGGTCCTACAATGAGCAGTTCTTC	CASSIDGGSYNEQFF
.	.	TRBJ1-2	TRBV20-1	TGCAGTGGTCCCCGAGGAGGCTACACCTTC	CSGPRGGYTF
.	TRBD1	TRBJ1-1	TRBV2	TGTGCCAGCAGTCCAGCAGGGGGCGGCTTGGCTGAAGCTTTCTTT	CASSPAGGGLAEAFF